This T cell receptor beta chain is from a study of CD8 T cells in Susac syndrome. The CDR3 sequence is 14 residues long. Per the germline V gene, CDR1 is DFQATT and CDR2 is SNEGSKA (reference sequence). V was cut by 1 base and J by 10 bases, with 17 bases left in between. Reverse transcription used roughly 0.5 to 1 ug RNA and random hexamers. One entry per CDR3 protein results from TCRdb running MiXCR on the immunoSEQ multiplex PCR reads. The sample has roughly 200,000 distinct CDR3 sequences, roughly 95% seen once. J is TRBJ2-1 and V is TRBV20-1; possible D gene TRBD2, 7 bases. Sequencing used CD4+ T cells from PBMCs. The sequence came from a human donor in good health. The CDR3 DNA sequence: TGCAGTGCTAGAGTAGTGGGGGCGGGACTAGAGCAGTTCTTC. Translated: CSARVVGAGLEQFF.